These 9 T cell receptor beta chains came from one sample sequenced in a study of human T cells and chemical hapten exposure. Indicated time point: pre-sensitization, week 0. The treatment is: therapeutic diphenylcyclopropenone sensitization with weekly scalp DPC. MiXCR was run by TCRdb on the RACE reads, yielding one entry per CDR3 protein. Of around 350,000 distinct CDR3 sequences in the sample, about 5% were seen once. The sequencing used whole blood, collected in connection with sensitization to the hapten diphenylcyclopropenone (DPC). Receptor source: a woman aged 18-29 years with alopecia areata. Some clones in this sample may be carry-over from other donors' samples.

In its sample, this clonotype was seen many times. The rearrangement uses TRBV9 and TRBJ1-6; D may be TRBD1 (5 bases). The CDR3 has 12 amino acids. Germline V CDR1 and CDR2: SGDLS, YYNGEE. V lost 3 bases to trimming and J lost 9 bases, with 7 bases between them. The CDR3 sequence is CASSGTGSPLHF. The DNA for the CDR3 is TGTGCCAGCAGCGGTACAGGTTCACCCCTCCACTTT.

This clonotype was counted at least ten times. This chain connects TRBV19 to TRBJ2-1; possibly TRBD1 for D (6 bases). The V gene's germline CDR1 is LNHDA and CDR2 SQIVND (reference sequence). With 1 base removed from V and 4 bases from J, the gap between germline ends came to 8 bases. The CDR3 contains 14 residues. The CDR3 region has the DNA TGTGCCAGTAGTATAGGCCAGGGGTACAATGAGCAGTTCTTC. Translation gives CASSIGQGYNEQFF.

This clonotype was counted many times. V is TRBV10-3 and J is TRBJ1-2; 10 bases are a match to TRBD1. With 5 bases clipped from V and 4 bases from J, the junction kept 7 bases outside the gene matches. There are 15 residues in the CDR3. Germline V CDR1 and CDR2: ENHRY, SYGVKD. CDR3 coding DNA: TGTGCCATCAGTTCCCTTGGACAGGGGGTCTATGGCTACACCTTC. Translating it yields CAISSLGQGVYGYTF.

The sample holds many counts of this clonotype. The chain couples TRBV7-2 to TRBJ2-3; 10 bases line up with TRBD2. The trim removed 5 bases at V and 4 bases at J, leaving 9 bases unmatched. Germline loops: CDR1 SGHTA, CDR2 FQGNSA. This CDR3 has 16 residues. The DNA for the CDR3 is TGTGCCAGCAGCCCACAGGCTAGCGGGGGATCAGATACGCAGTATTTT. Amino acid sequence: CASSPQASGGSDTQYF.

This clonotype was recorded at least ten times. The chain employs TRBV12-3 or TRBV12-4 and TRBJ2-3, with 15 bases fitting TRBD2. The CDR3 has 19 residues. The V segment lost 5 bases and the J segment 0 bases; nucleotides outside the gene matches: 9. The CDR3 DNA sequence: TGTGCCAGCAGTCCCTACGGACTAGCGGGGGGGTCTAGCACAGATACGCAGTATTTT. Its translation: CASSPYGLAGGSSTDTQYF.

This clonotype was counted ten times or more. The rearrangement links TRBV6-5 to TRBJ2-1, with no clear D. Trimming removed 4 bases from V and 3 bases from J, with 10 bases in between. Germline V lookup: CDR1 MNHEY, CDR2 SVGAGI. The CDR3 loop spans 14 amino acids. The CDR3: CASSSLGGYNEQFF. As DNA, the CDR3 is TGTGCCAGCAGTTCCCTAGGTGGCTACAATGAGCAGTTCTTC.

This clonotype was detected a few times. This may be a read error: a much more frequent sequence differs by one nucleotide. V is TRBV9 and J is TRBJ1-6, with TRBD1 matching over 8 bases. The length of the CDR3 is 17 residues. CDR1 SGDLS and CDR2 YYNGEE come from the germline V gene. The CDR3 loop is CASSVASGQGASSPPHF. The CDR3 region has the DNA TGTGCCAGCAGCGTAGCATCGGGGCAGGGGGCGAGTTCACCCCCCCACTTT. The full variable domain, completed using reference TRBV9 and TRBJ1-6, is DSGVTQTPKHLITATGQRVTLRCSPRSGDLSVYWYQQSLDQGLQFLIQYYNGEERAKGNILERFSAQQFPDLHSELNLSSLELGDSALYFCASSVASGQGASSPPHFGNGTRLTVT.

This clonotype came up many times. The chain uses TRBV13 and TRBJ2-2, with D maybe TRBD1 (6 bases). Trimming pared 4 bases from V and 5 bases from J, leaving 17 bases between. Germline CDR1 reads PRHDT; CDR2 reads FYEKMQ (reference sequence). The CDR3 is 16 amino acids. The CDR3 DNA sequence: TGTGCCAGCAGCTCCGAACAGGGACGGAGAACCGGGGAGCTGTTTTTT. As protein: CASSSEQGRRTGELFF.

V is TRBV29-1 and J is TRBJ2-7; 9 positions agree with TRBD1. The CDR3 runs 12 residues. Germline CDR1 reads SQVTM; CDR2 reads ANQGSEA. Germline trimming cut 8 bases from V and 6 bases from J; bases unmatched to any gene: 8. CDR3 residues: CSFAGQGTEQYF. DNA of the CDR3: TGCAGCTTTGCGGGACAGGGCACCGAGCAGTACTTC.